This TCR beta chain stems from a study of beta chain features in type 1 diabetes. Every bit of the isolated RNA underwent reverse transcription, so sequencing read expressed TCRB transcripts. Data came from immunoSEQ multiplex PCR; TCRdb stores just in-frame clones and leaves some out. The table has approximately 140,000 clones, about 44% seen once. This clone appeared a few times. With 0 bases removed from V and 5 bases from J, the gap between germline ends came to 10 bases. There are 14 residues in the CDR3. Germline CDR1 SQVTM, CDR2 ANQGSEA. V usage is TRBV29-1 and J usage is TRBJ1-4, with TRBD1 as a possible D gene (6 bases). Sequenced material: Tregs from blood. The receptor's source is a man aged 18 to 29 in good health. CDR3 in DNA: TGCAGCGTTGAAGAGACAGGAACGAATGAAAAACTGTTTTTT. Amino acid sequence: CSVEETGTNEKLFF.